This record looks at one T cell receptor beta chain sequence and its context. These data originate in a study of blood T cell repertoires in COVID-19. The wider study: The origin of the acute and convalescent COVID-19 samples was the United States, Italy and Spain. Sources were T cells, B-cell-depleted T cells, or PBMCs; the material itself was cDNA or gDNA.

Profiling relied on immunoSEQ multiplex PCR, and the TCRdb table lists in-frame clones only, not all of them. The sample holds roughly 160,000 clones; more than 70% are singletons and the top ten take roughly 14%. The germline CDR1 and CDR2 sequences are SGHRS and YFSETQ. This CDR3 has 15 amino acids. V shed 0 bases and J shed 4 bases, with 12 bases lying between them. V gene TRBV5-1 combines with J gene TRBJ2-3, with D perhaps matching TRBD2 (6 bases). The clonotype was recovered from a man aged 18 to 29 with active or convalescent COVID-19. The material sequenced was peripheral blood. Here the CDR3 DNA reads TGCGCCAGCAGCTTGGACGGGAGTAATCCAGATACGCAGTATTTT. As protein: CASSLDGSNPDTQYF.